This T cell receptor beta chain was retrieved from a study of shared clonotypes between healthy human individuals (dated by TCRdb to between 2020 and 2021). Some background on the complete study: The cohort included three men and a couple of women between 18 and 49 years of age. For each donor, CD4 naive and CD4 memory were each run on three plates, CD8 naive on two plates, and CD8 memory on one plate. Blood TCR repertoires of a handful of healthy adults were deeply sequenced to estimate repertoire size and the extent of clonotype sharing between individuals. To increase sequencing depth and limit assay-specific biases, TCR repertoire library preparation and sequencing were carried out by different laboratories using diverse techniques. Leukapheresis yielded between about 0.94 and 8.9 billion PBMCs per donor.

Donors were healthy HIV-negative adults with no recently reported acute infections or vaccinations. All donors were Caucasian adults living in Nashville, Tennessee, USA. Magnetic negative selection was used to enrich CD4+ T cells, after which naive cells were positively selected on CD45RA and the negative fraction became the memory subset. Blood was collected by leukapheresis, and PBMCs were isolated by Ficoll-Histopaque density gradient centrifugation and then cryopreserved in liquid nitrogen vapor phase. Analytical flow cytometry was used to check the purity and quantity of every magnetically sorted T cell population. Genomic DNA was isolated from each sorted fraction and quantified by UV absorbance on a Nanodrop 2000c. With respect to this clone: Its recognized antigen is unknown. No quality values exist for individual bases; no much larger clone is one base distant.

From V the trimming removes 7 bases and from J it removes 7 bases, while the gene matches leave 5 bases of the junction unaccounted for. The germline V gene (reference sequence) supplies CDR1 LNHDA and CDR2 SQIVND. The CDR3, cysteine through phenylalanine, is 13 amino acids long. Only the CDR3 DNA is retained, 39 bases long and in frame from the first base. TCR CDR3 regions were amplified from genomic DNA by multiplex PCR using the deep immunoSEQ assay. For each cell subset, the extracted genomic DNA was distributed evenly across all wells of several immunoSEQ 96-well plates, and each plate served as one replicate. For sorted subsets, each replicate PCR was loaded with roughly 190 ng genomic DNA, equivalent to 30,000 or so T cell genomes. Purified libraries were quantified with a Qubit 3.0 fluorometer, sized on a Bioanalyzer 2100, and re-quantified with the KAPA Library Quantification kit. A separate single-read 150-cycle Illumina NextSeq 550 flow cell was used to sequence each immunoSEQ 96-well plate. From the authors' description of their analysis: Because the immunoSEQ output included only junctional sequences and no quality scores, the filtering could not be the same as the filtering used for full-length reads. To assign V/J genes and CDR3, sequences were annotated against IMGT germline references using PyIR, a Python wrapper for IgBLAST v1.9. Reads with weak V/J assignments (E-value above 1e-6), missing CDR3, stop codons, out-of-frame junctions, or ambiguous translated residues were removed. A V3J clonotype was defined by an identical inferred V gene, J gene, and CDR3 amino acid sequence. The percentage overlap between two repertoires was calculated by dividing the number of shared unique clonotypes by the size of the smaller repertoire. Richness of each repertoire was evaluated using RTK rarefaction, the Chao1 estimator, and Recon v2.1 estimates of unobserved clonotypes. For all TCRbeta clonotypes obtained by the gDNA method from a handful of donors, generation probabilities were computed with OLGA. TCRdb's version of the immuneACCESS table is confined to in-frame rearrangements and falls short of the full clone set. An unresolved V gene accounts for under half of the shortfall where checked; the remainder is of unknown origin. V and J calls and clone size are those listed in that table; D and trimming were worked out from the DNA. The sample records a few million clones, about 92% of which are singletons. About 0.41% of the sample is held by the ten biggest clonotypes.

The research as a whole found: Naive subsets generally had larger estimated clonotype richness than memory subsets did. Compared with non-shared clonotypes, the clonotypes found in all four sorted-subset donors had higher generation probabilities. Across a few donors, approximately 5% of naive CD4, roughly 3.8% of naive CD8, roughly 2.3% of memory CD4, and 0.4% of memory CD8 clonotypes were shared. Even with the large sequencing depth, rarefaction of the sorted-subset datasets indicated that sequencing was incomplete. Based on pairwise subsampling, the degree of clonotype sharing among donors was expected to be affected by sequencing depth. The genetic and exposure-history diversity represented was limited by the small number of donors. Only blood was sampled, and tissue TCR repertoires likely differ from those in blood.

Sequenced: naive CD4+ T cells from PBMCs. The meaning of the sample's cell subset or site label: CD45RA+ positively selected. The receptor's source is a man between 18 and 29 years old in good health. Some clones in this sample may be carry-over from other donors' samples. The sequence links TRBV19 to TRBJ1-4, and TRBD1 aligns with 8 junction nucleotides. The base sequence is TGTGCCAGTAATGACAGGGGAACTGAAAAACTGTTTTTT. Its translation reads: CASNDRGTEKLFF.